The 12 T cell receptor beta chains presented below share a single source sample, sequenced in a study of T cells in Graves' hyperthyroidism and ophthalmopathy. Using RNA transcripts as the source, TCR beta CDR3 regions were amplified. An initial round of RT-PCR targeting the TCR CDR3 relied on the HTBI primer set. TCRdb itself ran the multiplex PCR reads through MiXCR, one entry per CDR3 protein. The data contain over 650,000 distinct CDR3 sequences, less than 45% of them singletons. The sequencing input was peripheral blood or thyroid tissue (not recorded which). These receptors all stem from an adult man with Graves' disease, either hyperthyroidism or ophthalmopathy (not recorded which).

This clonotype was counted many times. The V and J genes are TRBV20-1 and TRBJ1-3; possible D gene TRBD1, 5 bases. Germline values: CDR1 DFQATT, CDR2 SNEGSKA (reference sequence). This CDR3 is 13 amino acids long. V was shortened by 3 bases and J by 4 bases, with 10 bases between the two germline ends. CDR3 loop: CSARTATGNTIYF. CDR3 bases: TGCAGTGCTAGGACAGCGACGGGAAACACCATATATTTT.

This clonotype was picked up a small number of times. The genes are TRBV20-1 and TRBJ1-2; D not resolved. From germline, CDR1 is DFQATT and CDR2 SNEGSKA (reference sequence). The CDR3 spans 13 residues. The V gene lost 3 bases and the J gene lost 3 bases, with 11 bases spanning the gap. The CDR3 sequence: CSASHPGDYGYTF. Written as DNA, the CDR3 is TGCAGTGCTAGCCACCCGGGAGACTATGGCTACACCTTC.

Concerning this clonotype itself: This could be a read error, since a much larger clone is one nucleotide away. This sequence joins TRBV7-8 and TRBJ1-2; D is possibly TRBD1 (6 bases). V dropped 4 bases and J dropped 0 bases, with 9 bases sitting between them. Germline-derived CDR1 and CDR2 are SGHVS and FQNEAQ. The CDR3 has 14 amino acids. For the CDR3, the DNA is TGTGCCAGCAGCTGGGACACCTCTAACTATGGCTACACCTTC. Translating gives CASSWDTSNYGYTF.

V usage is TRBV5-1 and J usage is TRBJ1-1; 8 nucleotides agree with TRBD1. This CDR3 comprises 16 residues. V was pared by 0 bases and J by 2 bases, with 6 bases of the junction left unmatched. Germline V gene data show CDR1 as SGHRS and CDR2 as YFSETQ. The CDR3 coding sequence is TGCGCCAGCAGCTTGGGCGCAGGGGGCGGCAACACTGAAGCTTTCTTT. Protein: CASSLGAGGGNTEAFF.

This chain joins TRBV20-1 and TRBJ2-3; 7 positions match TRBD2. The CDR3 is 14 amino acids. V lost 5 bases to trimming and J lost 4 bases; unmatched junction nucleotides: 9. Germline-derived CDR1 and CDR2 are DFQATT and SNEGSKA (reference sequence). The CDR3 nucleotides are TGCAGTGCTTCCAACCCGACTAGCCCAGATACGCAGTATTTT. As protein: CSASNPTSPDTQYF.

This clonotype was counted once. A much larger clone lies one base from this, so it may be a read error. The chain is built from TRBV7-6 and TRBJ1-2, with D possibly matching TRBD1 (6 bases). The V gene's germline CDR1 is SGHVS and CDR2 FNYEAQ. The CDR3 runs to 13 residues. In nucleotides, the CDR3 is TGCGCCAGCAGCCAAAGGACAGACTATGGCTACACCTTC. It specifies CASSQRTDYGYTF.

Regarding this clonotype: This sequence may be a read error, since a much larger clone differs from it by one base. This chain uses TRBV2 with TRBJ1-2, with D maybe TRBD1 (5 bases). This CDR3 has 14 residues. Germline CDR1 is SNHLY and CDR2 is FYNNEI. V dropped 2 bases and J dropped 6 bases, with 13 bases sitting between them. The CDR3 is CASSETGGHDGYTF. In nucleotides, the CDR3 is TGTGCCAGCAGTGAAACGGGGGGTCACGATGGCTACACCTTC.

This clonotype was seen more than once but under ten times. The V and J genes are TRBV19 and TRBJ2-5, with 9 bases identical to TRBD1. Trimming cost V 5 bases and J 9 bases; bases outside gene matches: 10. This CDR3 has 14 amino acids. The germline V gene has CDR1 LNHDA and CDR2 SQIVND (reference sequence). For the CDR3, the DNA is TGTGCCAGTAGTGTCGGACAGGGGTTAGATCCCCAGTACTTC. Translating it yields CASSVGQGLDPQYF.

Only one count was recorded for this clonotype. The rearrangement uses TRBV29-1 and TRBJ2-5; D may match TRBD1 or TRBD2 (5 bases each). The V end was cut by 8 bases, the J end by 5 bases, with 15 bases between. Germline V lookup: CDR1 SQVTM, CDR2 ANQGSEA. CDR3 length equals 12 residues. The CDR3 reads CSSEGWGETQYF. CDR3 coding DNA: TGCAGCAGTGAAGGGTGGGGGGAGACCCAGTACTTC.

About this clonotype: With only one base between it and a far larger clone, this is likely a read error. The V call is TRBV7-6, the J call TRBJ1-2, with TRBD1 identical over 9 bases. This CDR3 comprises 13 residues. Looked up from germline, CDR1 is SGHVS and CDR2 is FNYEAQ. This CDR3 reads CVSSPTGGYGYTF. For the CDR3, the DNA is TGTGTCAGCAGCCCGACAGGGGGTTATGGCTACACCTTC.

The chain combines TRBV7-2 with TRBJ2-7; tentatively, D is TRBD1 (5 bases). The germline CDR1 and CDR2 sequences are SGHTA and FQGNSA. Between the trimmed V and J ends, which lost 5 bases and 3 bases, there was a span of 14 bases. CDR3 size: 14 residues. For the CDR3, the DNA is TGTGCCAGCAGCGGGGCAGATGGGGTCTACGAGCAGTACTTC. It specifies CASSGADGVYEQYF. The full variable domain, its missing parts supplied by reference TRBV7-2 and TRBJ2-7, is GAGVSQSPSNKVTEKGKDVELRCDPISGHTALYWYRQSLGQGLEFLIYFQGNSAPDKSGLPSDRFSAERTGGSVSTLTIQRTQQEDSAVYLCASSGADGVYEQYFGPGTRLTVT.

This clonotype was picked up many times. The chain employs TRBV25-1 and TRBJ1-1; a weak D match, TRBD1 (5 bases). V lost 1 base and J 3 bases, leaving 9 bases between the germline ends. Germline CDR1 is MGHDK and CDR2 is SYGVNS. This CDR3 comprises 14 residues. The CDR3 spells CASSEWGGDTEAFF. The CDR3 bases are TGTGCCAGCAGTGAATGGGGGGGAGACACTGAAGCTTTCTTT.